Sequencing of this T cell receptor beta chain was carried out in a study of OX40 agonist ivuxolimab in advanced cancers. Study-wide findings and caveats: Expanded peripheral T cell antigen specificity was not determined. The study found among the lowest clonal expansion in partial responders at 0.1-3.0 mg/kg.

The table came from immunoSEQ multiplex PCR; TCRdb's copy has only in-frame clones and leaves some out. Seen here are around 80,000 clones, almost 85% observed once, and the top ten hold about 5%. Worth noting for this clone: Its antigen is currently unknown.

Patients were excluded for autoimmune disease history or systemic immunosuppression. Sample: CD4+ or CD8+ T cells sorted from blood, taken in a trial of the OX40 agonist ivuxolimab. The receptor comes from an adult with an advanced solid tumor such as melanoma, head and neck, liver or kidney cancer.

Here the CDR3 DNA reads TGTGCCAGCAGTTACAGTCCCGGCCGCTCCTACAATGAGCAGTTCTTC. Protein sequence: CASSYSPGRSYNEQFF. The gene calls are TRBV6-5 and TRBJ2-1; D call uncertain. The V end was cut by 2 bases, the J end by 0 bases, with 11 bases between. Per the germline V gene, CDR1 is MNHEY and CDR2 is SVGAGI. CDR3 size: 16 residues.